The clone carrying this T cell receptor beta chain was detected only a few times. These data belong to a study of blood T cell repertoires in COVID-19. The overall study: Donors in the United States, Italy and Spain gave samples during acute or convalescent COVID-19. PBMCs, B-cell-depleted T cells, or T cells provided the cDNA or gDNA that made up the material.

Trimming stripped 6 bases from V and 4 bases from J, with 7 bases between. Germline-derived CDR1 and CDR2 are MNHEY and SMNVEV (reference sequence). This CDR3 region has 13 residues. In the authors' methods: Nucleated cell counts were estimated from reference gene primer amplification. Clones were sequenced by immunoSEQ multiplex PCR, and TCRdb holds only the in-frame ones, with some missing. V, J and clone size reflect that table, while D and trimming were determined from the DNA. The sample records tens of thousands of clones, around 80% being singletons. The V and J genes are TRBV27 and TRBJ1-6; D is undetermined. Source material: peripheral blood. This receptor was identified in an elderly woman with active or convalescent COVID-19. The CDR3 is CASRWTYNSPLHF. CDR3 DNA sequence: TGTGCCAGCAGATGGACTTATAATTCACCCCTCCACTTT.